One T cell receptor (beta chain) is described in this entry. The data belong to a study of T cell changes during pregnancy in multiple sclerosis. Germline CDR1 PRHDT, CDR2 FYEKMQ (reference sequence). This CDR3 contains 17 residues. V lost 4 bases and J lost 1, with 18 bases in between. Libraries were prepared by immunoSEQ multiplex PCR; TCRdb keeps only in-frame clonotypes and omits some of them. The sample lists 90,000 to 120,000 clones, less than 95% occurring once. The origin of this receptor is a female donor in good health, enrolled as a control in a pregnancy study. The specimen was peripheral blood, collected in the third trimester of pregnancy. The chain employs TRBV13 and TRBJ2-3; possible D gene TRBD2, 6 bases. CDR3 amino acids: CASSSVGGRRGTDTQYF. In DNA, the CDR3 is TGTGCCAGCAGCTCTGTCGGAGGGCGCCGGGGCACAGATACGCAGTATTTT.